The 3 T cell receptor beta chains given below trace back to one sample, sequenced in a study of cytomegalovirus exposure and HLA in healthy donors. The protocol was immunoSEQ multiplex PCR, while the TCRdb copy is restricted to in-frame clones and leaves out a portion. The sample shows 100,000 to 120,000 clones, approximately 95% of them seen only once. The material sequenced was PBMCs. The source is a woman younger than 35 in good health and CMV-seronegative.

The chain employs TRBV4-2 and TRBJ2-5; TRBD1 might be the D (5 bases). In germline, CDR1 is LGHNA, CDR2 YNFKEQ. This CDR3 contains 14 residues. The V end lost 0 bases, the J end lost 7 bases, and 12 bases lay between the germline ends. DNA for the CDR3: TGTGCCAGCAGCCAAGATCCAGGGCGGCGGACCCAGTACTTC. Amino acid sequence: CASSQDPGRRTQYF.

The chain recombines TRBV7-2 with TRBJ1-1; tentative D call: TRBD1 (5 bases). The CDR3 sequence is 15 residues long. Trimming took 1 base from V and 4 from J, leaving 13 bases between them. CDR1 and CDR2 (germline): SGHTA, FQGNSA. The CDR3 region has the DNA TGTGCCAGCAGCTTAGAACCAGGGTTGAGCACTGAAGCTTTCTTT. This translates into CASSLEPGLSTEAFF. The full variable domain, its missing parts supplied by reference TRBV7-2 and TRBJ1-1, is GAGVSQSPSNKVTEKGKDVELRCDPISGHTALYWYRQSLGQGLEFLIYFQGNSAPDKSGLPSDRFSAERTGGSVSTLTIQRTQQEDSAVYLCASSLEPGLSTEAFFGQGTRLTVV.

This chain connects TRBV2 to TRBJ2-5; TRBD2 is a possible D gene (7 bases). There are 16 residues in the CDR3. V lost 0 bases and J lost 4, with 15 bases in between. Germline values: CDR1 SNHLY, CDR2 FYNNEI. The CDR3 bases are TGTGCCAGCAGTGAAGCCGAGGGGGGAGGGCGAGAGACCCAGTACTTC. Translation gives CASSEAEGGGRETQYF.